This T cell receptor beta chain was observed in a study of PD-1 blockade in classical Hodgkin lymphoma (dated by TCRdb to 2018 to 2021). About the full investigation: Nivolumab dosing was 3 mg/kg intravenously every 2 weeks, continuing until either disease progression or unacceptable toxicity. To define a peripheral blood immune signature of response to PD-1 blockade in classical Hodgkin lymphoma, the study combined TCR beta sequencing with CyTOF.

The time point label of this sample denotes: cycle 2 day 1 (C2D1) of nivolumab. All trial patients had relapsed after autologous stem cell transplantation, with cohorts A, B and C differing in prior brentuximab vedotin exposure. A total of roughly 57 patients with relapsed/refractory classical Hodgkin lymphoma made up the trial cohort, and each patient's best overall response was complete response, partial response or progressive disease. Trial patients were treated with single-agent nivolumab in the multi-cohort phase II CheckMate 205 trial. An independent review committee assessed best overall response by applying the 2007 International Working Group response criteria. Trial PBMCs were collected immediately before nivolumab initiation (C1D1) and during therapy at cycle 2 day 1 and cycle 4 day 1. Peripheral blood was collected in 8 mL Vacutainer Cell Preparation Tubes, from which PBMCs were isolated by centrifugation and then cryopreserved.

Genomic DNA was isolated using the Qiagen DNeasy kit from unsorted PBMCs as well as from negatively selected CD4+ and CD8+ fractions. Using primers that anneal to V and J segments, immunoSEQ multiplex PCR amplified the TCR beta CDR3 regions. A synthetic immune receptor repertoire was used to minimize amplification bias, and remaining bias was computationally removed after sequencing. Regarding the original processing steps: Custom Python scripts were used to quantify repertoire diversity as the Shannon entropy index. The unsorted, CD4+ and CD8+ repertoires were each analyzed separately, with the exception of combined analyses, where CD4+ and CD8+ sequences were merged in silico. Clonal expansion was defined as a frequency increase of at least 2-fold after treatment compared with C1D1, and clones undetected at baseline were assigned a pseudocount of 0.5. Clones with 0 or 1 copy at C1D1 were defined as singleton clones, while clones with 2 or more copies were defined as non-singleton clones. Clones expanded in unsorted samples were labelled as CD4+, CD8+ or unknown by matching protein sequences in sorted samples from the same patient. Diversity changes from C1D1 to C4D1 were tested in paired samples using Wilcoxon tests. The clones in this table, taken by TCRdb from immuneACCESS, are in-frame only. Not every clone is retained; where verified, under half of the shortfall comes from an unresolved V gene, and the cause of the rest is unknown. From that table come the V and J calls and clone size; the DNA was used to work out D and trimming. The table for this sample lists tens of thousands of clones; less than 80% of them were counted only once. The ten top clones hold over 2.5% of the sample.

V is pruned by 2 bases and J by 8 bases, leaving 10 bases of the junction without a gene match. The CDR3, cysteine through phenylalanine, is 16 amino acids long. Left in the record is the CDR3 DNA by itself, 48 bases read in frame from the first base. Taken from the germline V gene, the CDR1 and CDR2 loops are SGHDT and YYEEEE. To note about this clone: The antigen it binds to is not known. Base qualities were left out, and no much larger clone turns up one base away.

Findings and caveats that apply to the study as a whole: Lower diversity was seen in patients whose nivolumab began less than 1 year after ASCT, and these patients were left out of later analyses so that immune reconstitution would not confound the results. Among trial patients, those achieving complete response had baseline diversity similar to that of newly diagnosed patients, while diversity was significantly lower in partial responders and progressors. The study was restricted to a single clinical trial cohort, and the causes of repertoire differences, possibly disease activity or prior therapy, were left undefined. Baseline TCR diversity was reported as lower in newly diagnosed patients than in healthy donors, and lower still in relapsed/refractory patients. By C4D1, a significant rise was seen in CD4+ TCR diversity but not in CD8+ TCR diversity (p=0.0027 vs p=0.16), and the rise was most apparent among complete responders (p=0.02).

The V and J genes are TRBV5-6 and TRBJ2-1; a stretch of 10 junction bases matches TRBD2. The TCR sequence derives from a human donor with classical Hodgkin lymphoma. This sample comprised peripheral blood mononuclear cells (PBMCs), obtained before the second cycle of nivolumab. The CDR3 region has the sequence CASSFQQRGGQDEQFF. The DNA sequence is given as TGTGCCAGCAGCTTCCAACAGCGGGGGGGCCAGGATGAGCAGTTCTTC.